This TCR beta chain appears in the sequencing data of a study of response to subunit inactivated influenza vaccine. This clonotype was observed many times. TCRdb used MiXCR to reprocess the RT-PCR reads, holding one entry per CDR3 protein. The sample includes hundreds of thousands of distinct CDR3 sequences, approximately 14% of them seen just once. This TCR came from a man in his fifties who received an inactivated influenza vaccine. The source was PBMCs from blood, collected roughly 12 days after vaccination.

CDR3 region: CASRRTGGTGELFF. CDR3 in DNA: TGTGCCAGCCGCCGGACAGGAGGCACCGGGGAGCTGTTTTTT. The V gene is TRBV12-3 or TRBV12-4, the J gene TRBJ2-2; TRBD1 aligns across 7 bases. With V trimmed by 8 bases and J by 4 bases, 7 bases remained unmatched. The CDR3 is 14 amino acids.